This TCR beta chain was captured in a study of blood T cell repertoires in COVID-19. At the level of the study: Samples came from the United States, Italy and Spain, spanning acute and convalescent COVID-19. The analysed material was cDNA or gDNA that came from T cells, B-cell-depleted T cells, or PBMCs.

Authors' analysis steps: Estimated nucleated cell counts came from reference gene primer amplification. Profiled with immunoSEQ multiplex PCR; TCRdb holds only in-frame clones, not every one. That table supplies the V and J calls and clone size; D and trimming were determined from the DNA. The profile shows about 98,000 clones, 65% to 85% of them singletons. The specimen sequenced was peripheral blood. The clonotype comes from an elderly woman with acute or convalescent COVID-19.

CDR3 sequence (DNA): TGTGCCAGCAGCTTAGGGACAGGGGGCAATGAGCAGTTCTTC. Its translation: CASSLGTGGNEQFF. The rearrangement uses TRBV11-3 and TRBJ2-1, with 10 bases lining up with TRBD1. Germline V lookup: CDR1 SGHNT, CDR2 YENEEA. Trimming took 1 base from V and 6 from J; bases not matched to a gene: 0. The CDR3 has 14 amino acids.